The clone carrying this T cell receptor (beta chain) has ten or more counts. What it binds is unknown. In TCRdb, the PCR reads were re-called with MiXCR into one record per CDR3 protein. The sample lists about 97,000 distinct CDR3 sequences; 20% to 30% were seen once. Germline loops: CDR1 DFQATT, CDR2 SNEGSKA (reference sequence). V lost 6 bases to trimming and J lost 9 bases, with 20 bases between them. This CDR3 contains 13 residues. This sample was taken from a study of molecular identifiers for immune sequencing clone quantification. Study-wide results and limits: Spiked Jurkat TCR RNA equal to one cell could reportedly be picked out among 900,000 to 1,000,000 naive cells. Clones carrying above 20 RNA copies accounted for over 98% of effector molecules, under 1% in naive cells.

Investigators produced naive CD8 libraries from around 20,000 to 1,000,000 sorted cells, drawing on 10%, 30% or 50% RNA. The clonotype was recovered from a human donor in good health. Some libraries in this study had Jurkat cell RNA spiked in. This sequence joins TRBV20-1 and TRBJ2-5; maybe TRBD1 (5 bases). The sequencing sample was made of naive CD8+ T cells from blood, with Jurkat cell RNA spiked in. Subset denoted: FACS-sorted CD8+CD4-CCR7+CD45RA+ naive T cells. CDR3 in DNA: TGCAGTGCCACTGCCACAGGTGCTGGGGCCCAGTACTTC. Its protein is CSATATGAGAQYF.